This TCR beta chain derives from a study of spatial heterogeneity in lung cancer. V lost 3 bases to trimming and J lost 4 bases, with 4 bases between them. The CDR3 extends over 12 amino acids. Germline lookup yields CDR1 LGHDT and CDR2 YNNKEL (reference sequence). Overall study results and limits: Ubiquitous expanded tumor TCRs were seen in blood more at resection than at follow-up.

One entry per CDR3 protein, called by TCRdb with MiXCR from the 5' RACE reads. The data contain 10,000 to 15,000 distinct CDR3 sequences, less than 4.5% of them seen just once; the ten biggest clones take up 35% to 55%. Time point: sample taken at primary tumor resection. Whole RNA, isolated from tumor, nontumor lung or frozen PBMC, was sequenced without prior sorting. This clonotype was seen at least ten times. Its target is not known. This chain joins TRBV3-1 and TRBJ2-1; no reliable D call. This TCR was sampled from a male donor with early-stage non-small cell lung cancer. The starting material was PBMCs, obtained at surgery. CDR3 loop: CASSQGYNEQFF. CDR3 coding DNA: TGTGCCAGCAGCCAGGGGTACAATGAGCAGTTCTTC.